The clone carrying this T cell receptor beta chain was picked up one time. The data originate from a study of T cell changes during pregnancy in multiple sclerosis. This CDR3 region has 15 residues. Trimming pared 5 bases from V and 8 bases from J, leaving 19 bases between. Germline V gene sequence: CDR1 MGHDK, CDR2 SYGVNS. Assay used: immunoSEQ multiplex PCR; TCRdb lists only in-frame clones, some missing. The repertoire holds tens of thousands of clones, with approximately 89% as singletons. Sequenced here: peripheral blood, sampled before pregnancy. J is TRBJ2-1 and V is TRBV25-1; a weak D match, TRBD2 (6 bases). The sequence was collected from a female donor with multiple sclerosis, enrolled in a pregnancy study. The CDR3 coding sequence is TGTGCCAGCAGTTCGCGGCGGGATTTATCCGATGAGCAGTTCTTC. Its protein product is CASSSRRDLSDEQFF.